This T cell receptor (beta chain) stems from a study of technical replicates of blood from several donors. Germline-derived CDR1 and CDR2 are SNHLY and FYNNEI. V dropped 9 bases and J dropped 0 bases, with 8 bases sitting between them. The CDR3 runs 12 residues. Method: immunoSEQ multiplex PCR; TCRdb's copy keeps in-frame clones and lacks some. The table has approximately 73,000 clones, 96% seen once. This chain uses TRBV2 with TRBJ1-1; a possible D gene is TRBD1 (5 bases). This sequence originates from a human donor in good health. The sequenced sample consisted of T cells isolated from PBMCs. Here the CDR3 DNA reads TGTGCCAGGACAGCGATGAACACTGAAGCTTTCTTT. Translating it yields CARTAMNTEAFF. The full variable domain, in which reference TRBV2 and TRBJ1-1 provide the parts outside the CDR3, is EPEVTQTPSHQVTQMGQEVILRCVPISNHLYFYWYRQILGQKVEFLVSFYNNEISEKSEIFDDQFSVERPDGSNFTLKIRSTKLEDSAMYFCARTAMNTEAFFGQGTRLTVV.